This entry describes one T cell receptor beta chain. This record comes from a study of T-cell reconstitution after alpha-beta-depleted transplantation in children. Molecular barcoding with unique molecular identifiers was used for the TCRbeta library. TCRdb processed the PCR reads anew with MiXCR; each CDR3 protein has one entry. The sample includes roughly 120,000 distinct CDR3 sequences, about a tenth of them seen just once. V lost 8 bases, J lost 4 bases, and 11 bases stayed unmatched. CDR3 size: 16 residues. Germline CDR1 reads SGHVS; CDR2 reads FNYEAQ. This sequence was found in a human donor who donated a stem cell graft to a child with acute lymphoblastic leukemia. Source: PBMCs from the stem cell graft donor, taken from the stem cell graft. The V gene is TRBV7-6, the J gene TRBJ2-2; TRBD2 matches at 9 bases. CDR3 loop: CASFLGGGAPTGELFF. The CDR3 DNA reads as TGTGCCAGCTTCCTCGGCGGGGGGGCCCCCACCGGGGAGCTGTTTTTT.